Presented here are 22 T cell receptor beta chains from one specimen sequenced in a study of beta chain features in type 1 diabetes. The whole isolated RNA underwent reverse transcription, so sequencing captured expressed TCRB transcripts. The assay was immunoSEQ multiplex PCR, and TCRdb's table has in-frame clones only and misses some. This table has approximately 340,000 clones, about 14% appearing once. Sequenced input: naive CD4+ T cells from blood. These receptors were taken from a woman aged 18-29 years in good health.

In regard to this clone: Other DNA variants within this sample encode the same CDR3. This rearrangement joins TRBV9 to TRBJ2-5, with 10 bases lining up with TRBD1. With 2 bases clipped from V and 2 bases from J, the junction kept 3 bases outside the gene matches. CDR1 is SGDLS and CDR2 is YYNGEE in the germline V gene. CDR3 length equals 15 residues. Here the CDR3 DNA reads TGTGCCAGCAGCGTTCGGACAGGGGGTCAAGAGACCCAGTACTTC. Amino acids: CASSVRTGGQETQYF.

The chain carries TRBV4-1 and TRBJ1-1; D perhaps matches TRBD1 (5 bases). The CDR3 extends over 17 amino acids. Trimming pared 1 base from V and 1 base from J, leaving 16 bases between. Germline-derived CDR1 and CDR2 are MGHRA and YSYEKL. CDR3 residues: CASSQVLRQLQNTEAFF. As DNA, the CDR3 is TGCGCCAGCAGCCAAGTATTGAGACAGCTTCAGAACACTGAAGCTTTCTTT.

The CDR3 region has the DNA TGTGCCAGCAGCTTACAGGGGTACTACGAGCAGTACTTC. Translating it yields CASSLQGYYEQYF. The rearrangement uses TRBV7-2 and TRBJ2-7; possibly TRBD1 for D (6 bases). Trimming cost V 2 bases and J 3 bases, with 8 bases left between them. The CDR3 consists of 13 residues. Germline V gene data show CDR1 as SGHTA and CDR2 as FQGNSA.

This chain connects TRBV27 to TRBJ2-3, with 9 bases aligning to TRBD2. The length of the CDR3 is 18 residues. CDR1 and CDR2 (germline): MNHEY, SMNVEV (reference sequence). With 2 bases clipped from V and 4 bases from J, the junction kept 13 bases outside the gene matches. CDR3 loop: CASSLRIARAGGPDTQYF. As DNA, the CDR3 is TGTGCCAGCAGTTTAAGGATCGCGAGGGCGGGAGGGCCAGATACGCAGTATTTT.

This clone was observed a few times. The V call is TRBV6-6, the J call TRBJ2-1; 9 bases fit TRBD2. Trimming took 5 bases from V and 4 from J; bases not matched to a gene: 6. The CDR3 is made up of 15 amino acids. The V gene's germline CDR1 is MNHNY and CDR2 SVGAGI (reference sequence). The CDR3 DNA sequence: TGTGCCAGCAGTCCAAATAGCGGGAGATACAATGAGCAGTTCTTC. This translates into CASSPNSGRYNEQFF.

This clone was counted only a few times. This rearrangement joins TRBV7-8 to TRBJ2-5; tentatively, D is TRBD2 (7 bases). CDR1 is SGHVS, CDR2 FQNEAQ, per germline. This CDR3 is built from 14 residues. Trimming cost V 4 bases and J 5 bases, with 14 bases left between them. CDR3 nucleotide sequence: TGTGCCAGCAGCTCACGGGGGGCAGGGGAGACCCAGTACTTC. The encoded protein is CASSSRGAGETQYF. Supplemented by reference TRBV7-8 and TRBJ2-5, the full variable domain reads GAGVSQSPRYKVAKRGQDVALRCDPISGHVSLFWYQQALGQGPEFLTYFQNEAQLDKSGLPSDRFFAERPEGSVSTLKIQRTQQEDSAVYLCASSSRGAGETQYFGPGTRLLVL.

In this sample, this clone turned up a few times. V gene TRBV28 combines with J gene TRBJ2-7; possible D gene TRBD2, 5 bases. Germline V gene lookup returns CDR1 MDHEN and CDR2 SYDVKM. The V gene lost 6 bases and the J gene lost 2 bases, with 14 bases spanning the gap. The CDR3 has 14 residues. The CDR3 loop is CASRTPGYTYEQYF. CDR3 DNA: TGTGCCAGCAGAACCCCGGGATATACCTACGAGCAGTACTTC.

The chain carries TRBV30 and TRBJ1-1, with 10 bases identical to TRBD1. V gave up 6 bases and J gave up 4 bases; unmatched junction bases: 11. The CDR3 length is 15 residues. The V gene's germline CDR1 is GTSNPN and CDR2 SVGIG (reference sequence). The CDR3 loop is CACTTGQGVPTEAFF. CDR3 in DNA: TGTGCCTGTACGACCGGACAGGGGGTTCCCACTGAAGCTTTCTTT.

This sequence joins TRBV7-2 and TRBJ1-4; 8 nucleotides align to TRBD1. This CDR3 is built from 18 residues. The germline CDR1 and CDR2 sequences are SGHTA and FQGNSA. V shed 5 bases and J 5 bases; nucleotides not matched to a gene: 16. CDR3: CASSKGTGVTNTNEKLFF. In DNA, the CDR3 is TGTGCCAGCAGCAAGGGGACAGGAGTTACGAATACCAATGAAAAACTGTTTTTT.

This clone was seen only a few times. V is TRBV28 and J is TRBJ1-2; 9 positions agree with TRBD1. CDR3 length equals 13 residues. Germline V lookup: CDR1 MDHEN, CDR2 SYDVKM. The V gene end was trimmed by 6 bases and the J gene end by 8 bases; junction bases not matched to a gene: 7. The CDR3 loop reads CASSRGQGSGYTF. As DNA, the CDR3 is TGTGCCAGCAGCAGGGGACAGGGTTCAGGCTACACCTTC.

The chain joins TRBV29-1 to TRBJ1-3; TRBD1 aligns across 9 bases. CDR3 size: 14 residues. Germline V lookup: CDR1 SQVTM, CDR2 ANQGSEA. V gave up 5 bases and J gave up 2 bases; unmatched junction bases: 4. The CDR3 loop reads CSVRGQGTGNTIYF. CDR3 nucleotide sequence: TGCAGCGTTAGAGGACAGGGGACTGGAAACACCATATATTTT.

This rearrangement joins TRBV7-3 to TRBJ2-1, with 7 bases identical to TRBD1. Trimming at V came to 3 bases and at J to 6 bases, leaving 5 bases not matched to a gene. The CDR3 covers 14 residues. CDR1 and CDR2 (germline): SGHTA, FQGTGA. CDR3 sequence reads: CASSFPTGSNEQFF. The CDR3, as DNA: TGTGCCAGCAGCTTCCCGACAGGGAGCAATGAGCAGTTCTTC.

The chain combines TRBV29-1 with TRBJ1-1, with D tentatively TRBD1 (5 bases). The germline CDR1 and CDR2 sequences are SQVTM and ANQGSEA. V was shortened by 1 base and J by 3 bases, with 12 bases between the two germline ends. The CDR3 is 14 residues long. CDR3 DNA sequence: TGCAGCGTTGAAGTCGAGGGGAGGGACACTGAAGCTTTCTTT. Its protein product is CSVEVEGRDTEAFF.

In the case of this clone: The sample holds other DNA sequences that translate to the same CDR3. The chain employs TRBV18 and TRBJ2-3; D is ambiguous. CDR1 is KGHSH and CDR2 is LQKENI in the germline V gene. This CDR3 contains 13 residues. V lost 0 bases and J 5 bases, leaving 6 bases between the germline ends. CDR3: CASSPPSGDTQYF. CDR3 coding DNA: TGTGCCAGCTCACCACCTAGTGGAGATACGCAGTATTTT. Based on the CDR3 plus reference TRBV18 and TRBJ2-3, the full variable domain is NAGVMQNPRHLVRRRGQEARLRCSPMKGHSHVYWYRQLPEEGLKFMVYLQKENIIDESGMPKERFSAEFPKEGPSILRIQQVVRGDSAAYFCASSPPSGDTQYFGPGTRLTVL.

The chain couples TRBV7-2 to TRBJ2-3; a possible D gene is TRBD2 (7 bases). Germline V CDR1 and CDR2: SGHTA, FQGNSA. The CDR3 is made up of 15 amino acids. The V and J ends lost 8 bases and 3 bases respectively, with 18 bases between them. The CDR3 region is CASHKGGGRTDTQYF. The DNA of the CDR3 is TGTGCCAGCCACAAAGGGGGGGGGAGAACAGATACGCAGTATTTT.

The sample holds a few counts of this clone. The rearrangement uses TRBV25-1 and TRBJ2-7; 7 nucleotides agree with TRBD2. V was pared by 2 bases and J by 2 bases, with 9 bases of the junction left unmatched. In germline, CDR1 is MGHDK, CDR2 SYGVNS. The CDR3 totals 16 residues. The CDR3 nucleotides read TGTGCCAGCAGTGAAGGGAGGGGCTGGGAGGCCTACGAGCAGTACTTC. Translating it yields CASSEGRGWEAYEQYF.

In its sample, this clone was seen a few times. The rearrangement links TRBV2 to TRBJ2-3; 8 bases align to TRBD1. The length of the CDR3 is 16 residues. The germline gives CDR1 SNHLY, CDR2 FYNNEI. With V trimmed by 6 bases and J by 1 base, 9 bases remained unmatched. The CDR3 spells CASSPTPGQGTDTQYF. The CDR3 nucleotides are TGTGCCAGCAGCCCCACCCCGGGACAGGGCACAGATACGCAGTATTTT.

The chain has TRBV5-4 and TRBJ2-1; 8 positions match TRBD2. Looked up from germline, CDR1 is SGHNT and CDR2 is YYREEE (reference sequence). The CDR3 loop spans 13 amino acids. The V segment lost 10 bases and the J segment 4 bases; nucleotides outside the gene matches: 7. DNA for the CDR3: TGTGCCCTTAACGGGGGGGCGTACAATGAGCAGTTCTTC. Residues: CALNGGAYNEQFF.

V is TRBV29-1 and J is TRBJ2-7; TRBD1 matches at 7 bases. CDR3 length equals 13 residues. CDR1 is SQVTM, CDR2 ANQGSEA, per germline. Trimming removed 7 bases from V and 3 bases from J; junction bases left unmatched: 9. CDR3 loop: CSAATGTDYEQYF. Here the CDR3 DNA reads TGCAGCGCTGCGACAGGGACGGACTACGAGCAGTACTTC.

Only a few counts were recorded for this clone. The chain links TRBV4-1 to TRBJ2-4; D perhaps matches TRBD1 (5 bases). The CDR3 spans 15 residues. The V end was cut by 5 bases, the J end by 0 bases, with 11 bases between. Germline V CDR1 and CDR2: MGHRA, YSYEKL. The CDR3 bases are TGCGCCAGCAGCGTAAGACAGTTAGCCAAAAACATTCAGTACTTC. Translating it yields CASSVRQLAKNIQYF.

This clone was seen only a few times. The chain carries TRBV7-2 and TRBJ2-7; TRBD2 matches at 7 bases. There are 18 residues in the CDR3. Trimming removed 2 bases from V and 1 base from J; junction bases left unmatched: 14. Germline V gives CDR1 SGHTA, CDR2 FQGNSA. CDR3 nucleotides: TGTGCCAGCAGCTTAATTGGTGGCGCTAGCGGTCCTTCCTACGAGCAGTACTTC. Its translation: CASSLIGGASGPSYEQYF.

This clone was observed a few times. The V call is TRBV28, the J call TRBJ1-5; D remains unclear. Trimming took 6 bases from V and 7 from J, leaving 16 bases between them. The CDR3 sequence is 14 residues long. Germline loops: CDR1 MDHEN, CDR2 SYDVKM. This CDR3 is CASSRDGRVQPQHF. The DNA for the CDR3 is TGTGCCAGCAGCCGAGACGGGCGGGTACAGCCCCAGCATTTT.